This entry lists 32 T cell receptor beta chains sequenced from one sample in a study of beta chain features in type 1 diabetes. Findings and limits, study-wide: Across all four CD4+ subsets, people with type 1 diabetes showed modestly shorter TCRB CDR3s.

Expressed TCRB transcripts were sequenced because the isolated RNA had all been reverse transcribed beforehand. This table comes from immunoSEQ multiplex PCR, and its TCRdb copy is limited to in-frame clones, with some not included. The sample has 600,000 to 700,000 clones, roughly an eighth seen once; the top ten hold 0.022%. What these receptors recognize is not known. Sequencing used naive CD4+ T cells from blood. These receptors came from a man aged 18 to 29 with type 1 diabetes.

The chain is built from TRBV7-3 and TRBJ2-3; maybe TRBD2 (6 bases). Looked up from germline, CDR1 is SGHTA and CDR2 is FQGTGA. CDR3 length: 14 amino acids. V lost 1 base to trimming and J lost 2 bases, with 7 bases between them. The CDR3 region is CASSLRTITDTQYF. Here the CDR3 DNA reads TGTGCCAGCAGCTTAAGGACTATCACAGATACGCAGTATTTT.

Only a few counts were recorded for this clone. V usage is TRBV7-2 and J usage is TRBJ2-3; 7 nucleotides align to TRBD1. The germline CDR1 and CDR2 sequences are SGHTA and FQGNSA. J was trimmed by 7 bases and V by 5 bases; bases with no gene match: 9. This CDR3 has 14 residues. The CDR3 nucleotides read TGTGCCAGCAGCACATCCGGGACAGAATATACGCAGTATTTT. This codes for CASSTSGTEYTQYF.

V gene TRBV5-1 combines with J gene TRBJ2-5; D unclear. Trimming shortened V by 0 bases and J by 4 bases, and 7 bases separated the two germline ends. Germline assignment: CDR1 SGHRS and CDR2 YFSETQ. The CDR3 contains 13 residues. The CDR3 loop is CASSLAGPETQYF. The CDR3 DNA reads TGCGCCAGCAGCTTGGCCGGACCAGAGACCCAGTACTTC.

In this sample, this clone turned up a few times. The CDR3 DNA reads TGTGCCAGCTCGACGACAGGGACCGACACTGAAGCTTTCTTT. Its translation is CASSTTGTDTEAFF. The chain joins TRBV18 to TRBJ1-1; TRBD1 matches 7 bases. Germline V gene sequence: CDR1 KGHSH, CDR2 LQKENI. The CDR3 runs 14 residues. The V and J ends lost 6 bases and 3 bases, in that order; junction bases with no gene match: 7.

This clone has more than one count but fewer than ten. Different DNA sequences within this sample yield the same CDR3. This chain links TRBV19 with TRBJ1-1; D possibly corresponds to TRBD1 (5 bases). The CDR3 is 12 residues long. Between the trimmed V and J ends, which lost 8 bases and 1 base, there was a span of 8 bases. CDR1 and CDR2 (germline): LNHDA, SQIVND (reference sequence). The chain's CDR3 is CASRDRNTEAFF. The CDR3 DNA reads as TGTGCCAGTCGCGACAGGAACACTGAAGCTTTCTTT. The variable domain in full, completed from reference TRBV19 and TRBJ1-1, reads DGGITQSPKYLFRKEGQNVTLSCEQNLNHDAMYWYRQDPGQGLRLIYYSQIVNDFQKGDIAEGYSVSREKKESFPLTVTSAQKNPTAFYLCASRDRNTEAFFGQGTRLTVV.

In DNA, the CDR3 is TGTGCCAGCAGCTTGCCTCTGGCGGGCTACACCTTC. It translates to CASSLPLAGYTF. The V gene is TRBV5-6, the J gene TRBJ1-2; D not resolved. Germline V gives CDR1 SGHDT, CDR2 YYEEEE. V dropped 1 base and J dropped 8 bases, with 9 bases sitting between them. CDR3 length equals 12 residues.

This clone was counted a few times. The V call is TRBV11-2, the J call TRBJ2-3; D ambiguous. With 3 bases removed from V and 2 bases from J, the gap between germline ends came to 6 bases. CDR1 and CDR2 from the germline V gene are SGHAT and FQNNGV. The CDR3 totals 13 residues. In DNA, the CDR3 is TGTGCCAGCAGCTTGGACCTCACAGATACGCAGTATTTT. This translates into CASSLDLTDTQYF. Together with reference TRBV11-2 and TRBJ2-3, the CDR3 gives the full variable domain: EAGVAQSPRYKIIEKRQSVAFWCNPISGHATLYWYQQILGQGPKLLIQFQNNGVVDDSQLPKDRFSAERLKGVDSTLKIQPAKLEDSAVYLCASSLDLTDTQYFGPGTRLTVL.

This clone occurred a few times. The CDR3 protein is CASSLIDSNSNQPQHF. As DNA, the CDR3 is TGTGCCAGCTCACTAATCGACAGCAATAGCAATCAGCCCCAGCATTTT. The chain recombines TRBV18 with TRBJ1-5; TRBD1 is a possible D gene (5 bases). The V and J ends lost 4 bases and 0 bases respectively, with 13 bases between them. This CDR3 has 16 amino acids. Germline values: CDR1 KGHSH, CDR2 LQKENI.

In regard to this clone: This sample also contains other DNA sequences that code for the same CDR3. The chain carries TRBV30 and TRBJ1-5, with unresolved D. V shed 5 bases and J shed 1 base, with 12 bases lying between them. The germline V gene encodes CDR1 GTSNPN and CDR2 SVGIG (reference sequence). The CDR3 has 14 residues. Here the CDR3 DNA reads TGTGCCTGGTCTCCGGGCTCCAGCAATCAGCCCCAGCATTTT. It encodes CAWSPGSSNQPQHF. The full variable domain, rest sourced from reference TRBV30 and TRBJ1-5, is SQTIHQWPATLVQPVGSPLSLECTVEGTSNPNLYWYRQAAGRGLQLLFYSVGIGQISSEVPQNLSASRPQDRQFILSSKKLLLSDSGFYLCAWSPGSSNQPQHFGDGTRLSIL.

The chain recombines TRBV30 with TRBJ1-1, with D tentatively TRBD1 (5 bases). Germline CDR1 GTSNPN, CDR2 SVGIG (reference sequence). This CDR3 comprises 13 residues. The CDR3 is CGARPGFDTEAFF. CDR3 in DNA: TGTGGTGCGCGCCCAGGGTTTGACACTGAAGCTTTCTTT.

This clone turned up a few times. The chain links TRBV7-7 to TRBJ2-3; D is tentatively TRBD1 or TRBD2 (6 bases each). From germline, CDR1 is SSHAT and CDR2 FNYEAQ (reference sequence). The CDR3 contains 15 residues. V was trimmed by 8 bases and J by 2 bases, leaving 17 bases between them. CDR3 amino acids: CASSSTPGATDTQYF. As DNA, the CDR3 is TGTGCCAGCTCCTCCACCCCGGGGGCCACAGATACGCAGTATTTT.

CDR3 bases: TGTGCCAGCAGCTTAAATGGGCTTTCTAATGAAAAACTGTTTTTT. It codes for CASSLNGLSNEKLFF. The rearrangement joins TRBV7-8 to TRBJ1-4; D uncertain. This CDR3 contains 15 residues. The V end lost 2 bases, the J end lost 3 bases, and 10 bases lay between the germline ends. Germline CDR1 SGHVS, CDR2 FQNEAQ.

This clone was seen a handful of times. This CDR3 is also generated by other DNA sequences in the sample. The V gene is TRBV18, the J gene TRBJ1-1; 8 bases align to TRBD1. Germline CDR1 is KGHSH and CDR2 is LQKENI. This CDR3 region has 15 residues. V shed 6 bases, J shed 1 base, and the junction held 7 bases outside the gene matches. The CDR3, as DNA: TGTGCCAGCTCCCCTGGGACAGGTGGGAACACTGAAGCTTTCTTT. Protein: CASSPGTGGNTEAFF.

In this sample, this clone turned up a few times. Other DNA sequences in the same sample also yield this CDR3. The CDR3 loop reads CASSLAGGYNEQFF. CDR3 nucleotide sequence: TGTGCCAGCAGTTTAGCGGGGGGATACAATGAGCAGTTCTTC. The gene calls are TRBV28 and TRBJ2-1; 8 nucleotides line up with TRBD2. Trimming cost V 2 bases and J 4 bases; bases outside gene matches: 1. Germline assignment: CDR1 MDHEN and CDR2 SYDVKM. This CDR3 has 14 amino acids. The variable domain in full, with the rest retrieved from reference TRBV28 and TRBJ2-1, is DVKVTQSSRYLVKRTGEKVFLECVQDMDHENMFWYRQDPGLGLRLIYFSYDVKMKEKGDIPEGYSVSREKKERFSLILESASTNQTSMYLCASSLAGGYNEQFFGPGTRLTVL.

This clone was picked up a small number of times. This chain connects TRBV2 to TRBJ1-5; 7 bases line up with TRBD1. The junction had 7 bases not matched to a gene; V was cut back by 6 bases and J by 11 bases. Germline values: CDR1 SNHLY, CDR2 FYNNEI. There are 12 residues in the CDR3. CDR3 protein: CASSLDRDTQHF. DNA for the CDR3: TGTGCCAGCAGCCTCGACAGGGACACCCAGCATTTT.

The rearrangement joins TRBV6-5 to TRBJ2-5, with D tentatively TRBD2 (6 bases). The CDR3 consists of 13 residues. V shed 7 bases and J shed 3 bases, with 12 bases lying between them. Germline CDR1 MNHEY, CDR2 SVGAGI. The chain's CDR3 is CASTGGAKETQYF. In DNA, the CDR3 is TGTGCCAGCACCGGGGGAGCAAAAGAGACCCAGTACTTC.

The chain joins TRBV14 to TRBJ1-2; D is uncertain. Trimming took off 4 bases at V and 4 bases at J, with 13 bases between the two ends. This CDR3 contains 14 residues. The germline V gene has CDR1 SGHDN and CDR2 FVKESK. The CDR3 sequence is CASSPKAQAYGYTF. The CDR3 nucleotides are TGTGCCAGCAGCCCCAAGGCACAAGCCTATGGCTACACCTTC.

This clone was counted a few times. J is TRBJ2-5 and V is TRBV19; D possibly corresponds to TRBD1 (5 bases). Germline V lookup: CDR1 LNHDA, CDR2 SQIVND (reference sequence). This CDR3 is 13 amino acids long. The V end was cut by 3 bases, the J end by 4 bases, with 9 bases between. The CDR3 region has the DNA TGTGCCAGTAGTATGGGGCAGATAGAGACCCAGTACTTC. Translated, it gives CASSMGQIETQYF.

This clone was seen a handful of times. The chain has TRBV7-2 and TRBJ1-5; D is unclear. The CDR3 extends over 13 amino acids. Germline V lookup: CDR1 SGHTA, CDR2 FQGNSA. Trimming removed 2 bases at V and 6 bases at J, with 8 bases between. The CDR3 sequence: CASSLSVGQPQHF. The CDR3 bases are TGTGCCAGCAGCTTATCAGTAGGTCAGCCCCAGCATTTT.

This clone was detected only a few times. V gene TRBV4-1 combines with J gene TRBJ1-5; D unclear. The CDR3 has 18 residues. Between the trimmed V and J ends, which lost 7 bases and 2 bases, there was a span of 24 bases. Germline-derived CDR1 and CDR2 are MGHRA and YSYEKL. Here the CDR3 reads CASTQEVRVGIGNQPQHF. The DNA of the CDR3 is TGCGCCAGCACCCAGGAAGTAAGGGTTGGCATTGGCAATCAGCCCCAGCATTTT.

This clone was picked up a small number of times. The DNA for the CDR3 is TGCAGCGTTGATGAGGGGGCGAATCAGCCCCAGCATTTT. Translating it yields CSVDEGANQPQHF. This sequence joins TRBV29-1 and TRBJ1-5, with 7 bases lining up with TRBD1. Germline values: CDR1 SQVTM, CDR2 ANQGSEA. The CDR3 runs to 13 residues. Germline trimming cut 3 bases from V and 4 bases from J; bases unmatched to any gene: 3.

This chain uses TRBV6-1 with TRBJ2-3, with a weak D call TRBD1 (5 bases). Germline-derived CDR1 and CDR2 are MNHNS and SASEGT. The CDR3 contains 15 residues. V was shortened by 2 bases and J by 5 bases, with 14 bases between the two germline ends. CDR3 DNA sequence: TGTGCCAGCAGTGAACGTGGGCAGGGTCGAGATACGCAGTATTTT. This encodes CASSERGQGRDTQYF.

Only a few counts were recorded for this clone. This chain uses TRBV4-1 with TRBJ2-2; perhaps TRBD1 as D (5 bases). The germline gives CDR1 MGHRA, CDR2 YSYEKL. Trimming cost V 5 bases and J 2 bases, with 15 bases left between them. The CDR3 extends over 16 amino acids. CDR3 protein: CASSKGQGSNTGELFF. Written as DNA, the CDR3 is TGCGCCAGCAGCAAGGGTCAGGGATCCAACACCGGGGAGCTGTTTTTT.

This clone occurred a few times. This chain joins TRBV7-9 and TRBJ1-1; D unresolved. This CDR3 has 14 residues. Germline V gene data show CDR1 as SEHNR and CDR2 as FQNEAQ (reference sequence). The V gene lost 6 bases and the J gene lost 1 base, with 12 bases spanning the gap. In DNA form, the CDR3 reads TGTGCCAGCAGACCCCAGGCGGGGAACACTGAAGCTTTCTTT. Its protein product is CASRPQAGNTEAFF.

This clone was observed a few times. The chain joins TRBV25-1 to TRBJ2-2; 16 nucleotides line up with TRBD2. The J segment lost 4 bases and the V segment lost 11 bases, leaving 10 bases of the junction unmatched. CDR3 length: 17 residues. Germline CDR1 MGHDK, CDR2 SYGVNS. CDR3 protein: CAPTGLAGGQSTGELFF. The DNA for the CDR3 is TGTGCCCCGACGGGACTAGCGGGGGGGCAGAGCACCGGGGAGCTGTTTTTT.

The genes are TRBV15 and TRBJ2-2; D possibly corresponds to TRBD1 (5 bases). Germline lookup yields CDR1 LNHNV and CDR2 YYDKDF (reference sequence). The CDR3 is 15 residues long. V was pared by 0 bases and J by 4 bases, with 9 bases between. As DNA, the CDR3 is TGTGCCACCAGCAGAGACTGGACAAGCACCGGGGAGCTGTTTTTT. It codes for CATSRDWTSTGELFF. Full variable domain (rest looked up from reference TRBV15 and TRBJ2-2): DAMVIQNPRYQVTQFGKPVTLSCSQTLNHNVMYWYQQKSSQAPKLLFHYYDKDFNNEADTPDNFQSRRPNTSFCFLDIRSPGLGDTAMYLCATSRDWTSTGELFFGEGSRLTVL.

This clone was picked up a small number of times. The chain employs TRBV4-1 and TRBJ2-2; D is ambiguous. Trimming shortened V by 0 bases and J by 5 bases, and 13 bases separated the two germline ends. The CDR3 is 16 residues long. CDR1 MGHRA and CDR2 YSYEKL come from the germline V gene. CDR3 coding DNA: TGCGCCAGCAGCCAAGATCTGGCAGGAGTGACCGGGGAGCTGTTTTTT. This gives the protein CASSQDLAGVTGELFF.

V usage is TRBV10-3 and J usage is TRBJ2-3; D is possibly TRBD2 (5 bases). Trimming removed 6 bases at V and 4 bases at J, with 11 bases between. The CDR3 sequence is 13 residues long. The germline V gene has CDR1 ENHRY and CDR2 SYGVKD. The DNA of the CDR3 is TGTGCCATCAGGCACCGGGATTCAGATACGCAGTATTTT. Translated, it gives CAIRHRDSDTQYF.

This clone was observed a handful of times. This chain links TRBV14 with TRBJ2-1; D is unclear. The V and J ends lost 2 bases and 3 bases respectively, with 2 bases between them. This CDR3 comprises 12 residues. Germline lookup yields CDR1 SGHDN and CDR2 FVKESK. In DNA, the CDR3 is TGTGCCAGCAGCCAATTCTACAATGAGCAGTTCTTC. This sequence encodes CASSQFYNEQFF.

The rearrangement joins TRBV9 to TRBJ2-5; 10 bases match TRBD1. The CDR3 contains 15 residues. V gave up 4 bases and J gave up 4 bases; unmatched junction bases: 7. Germline CDR1 is SGDLS and CDR2 is YYNGEE. The CDR3 nucleotides read TGTGCCAGCAGCCAGAGGACAGGGGGGACAGAGACCCAGTACTTC. Its protein product is CASSQRTGGTETQYF.

Here the CDR3 reads CASSSYQAYSGNTIYF. As DNA, the CDR3 is TGTGCCAGCAGCTCGTATCAGGCGTACTCTGGAAACACCATATATTTT. The rearrangement links TRBV5-6 to TRBJ1-3; D gene unclear. The germline CDR1 and CDR2 sequences are SGHDT and YYEEEE. The V end lost 3 bases, the J end lost 0 bases, and 13 bases lay between the germline ends. This CDR3 has 16 residues.

The chain carries TRBV6-5 and TRBJ1-1; no firm D call. Germline CDR1 and CDR2: MNHEY and SVGAGI. The CDR3 spans 14 residues. Trimming cost V 2 bases and J 3 bases, with 10 bases left between them. This CDR3 is CASSYANMDTEAFF. CDR3 DNA: TGTGCCAGCAGTTACGCCAACATGGACACTGAAGCTTTCTTT.